This entry lists 14 T cell receptor beta chains sequenced from one sample in a study of shared T cell receptors in the human thymus. The protocol was immunoSEQ multiplex PCR, while the TCRdb copy is restricted to in-frame clones and leaves out a portion. The data contain approximately 730,000 clones, roughly 88% of them singletons. This sample also appeared in a second study, on human thymus T cells.

Specimen: thymocytes. These receptors were obtained from a girl in the first two years of life with a congenital heart defect.

The chain has TRBV7-8 and TRBJ1-1; perhaps TRBD1 as D (6 bases). Germline CDR1 reads SGHVS; CDR2 reads FQNEAQ. This CDR3 has 12 residues. V was cut by 1 base and J by 7 bases, with 7 bases left in between. CDR3 amino acids: CASSLGQDEAFF. In nucleotides, the CDR3 is TGTGCCAGCAGCTTAGGACAGGATGAAGCTTTCTTT. The full variable domain, rest sourced from reference TRBV7-8 and TRBJ1-1, is GAGVSQSPRYKVAKRGQDVALRCDPISGHVSLFWYQQALGQGPEFLTYFQNEAQLDKSGLPSDRFFAERPEGSVSTLKIQRTQQEDSAVYLCASSLGQDEAFFGQGTRLTVV.

The chain employs TRBV28 and TRBJ2-7; no reliable D call. The CDR3 covers 11 residues. Trimming removed 5 bases from V and 3 bases from J, with 5 bases in between. The germline V gene encodes CDR1 MDHEN and CDR2 SYDVKM. CDR3 DNA: TGTGCCAGCAGTCATCACTACGAGCAGTACTTC. It encodes CASSHHYEQYF.

This clone was observed a single time. V usage is TRBV23-1 and J usage is TRBJ1-5; no clear D gene. TRBV23-1 is filed as an ORF, its function uncertain. V gave up 1 base and J gave up 2 bases, with 24 bases separating them. This CDR3 is built from 20 residues. The CDR3 sequence: CASSQFPPRAVDGGNQPQHF. The CDR3 coding sequence is TGCGCCAGCAGTCAATTCCCTCCCCGGGCCGTGGACGGGGGCAATCAGCCCCAGCATTTT.

This clone was seen a few times. V and J are TRBV4-3 and TRBJ1-2, with 9 bases that match TRBD1. The CDR3 length is 14 residues. Per the germline V gene, CDR1 is LGHNA and CDR2 is YSLEER. V shed 3 bases and J 10 bases; nucleotides not matched to a gene: 9. CDR3 DNA sequence: TGCGCCAGCAGCCACTACTCCGGGACAGGGTTCTACACCTTC. Translating it yields CASSHYSGTGFYTF.

This clone was counted once. The chain is built from TRBV2 and TRBJ2-1, with 7 bases lining up with TRBD1. Trimming took 6 bases from V and 4 from J; bases not matched to a gene: 9. The CDR3 has 15 residues. Germline V gene sequence: CDR1 SNHLY, CDR2 FYNNEI. Here the CDR3 DNA reads TGTGCCAGCAGCGGGAACAGGGGCGGGTACAATGAGCAGTTCTTC. Its translation is CASSGNRGGYNEQFF.

The V call is TRBV29-1, the J call TRBJ1-1, with 9 positions matching TRBD1. Germline lookup yields CDR1 SQVTM and CDR2 ANQGSEA. Germline trimming cut 6 bases from V and 11 bases from J; bases unmatched to any gene: 22. The CDR3 is made up of 16 amino acids. The CDR3 region is CSVEGENRGHLTQAFF. CDR3 in DNA: TGCAGCGTGGAGGGGGAAAACAGGGGGCACCTCACCCAGGCTTTCTTT.

V is TRBV4-3 and J is TRBJ2-5; tentative D call: TRBD2 (5 bases). CDR3 length: 16 amino acids. Germline V lookup: CDR1 LGHNA, CDR2 YSLEER. V lost 0 bases, J lost 5 bases, and 16 bases lay in between. Here the CDR3 reads CASSQEGGRQVETQYF. CDR3 DNA sequence: TGCGCCAGCAGCCAAGAGGGCGGGCGACAAGTGGAGACCCAGTACTTC.

V usage is TRBV5-4 and J usage is TRBJ2-1; perhaps TRBD1 as D (6 bases). Germline V CDR1 and CDR2: SGHNT, YYREEE (reference sequence). V shed 3 bases and J shed 5 bases, with 12 bases lying between them. This CDR3 comprises 14 residues. The CDR3 DNA sequence: TGTGCCAGCAGCTGCCCAGGGGAAGACAATGAGCAGTTCTTC. As protein: CASSCPGEDNEQFF. Full variable domain (outside the CDR3, taken from reference TRBV5-4 and TRBJ2-1): ETGVTQSPTHLIKTRGQQVTLRCSSQSGHNTVSWYQQALGQGPQFIFQYYREEENGRGNFPPRFSGLQFPNYSSELNVNALELDDSALYLCASSCPGEDNEQFFGPGTRLTVL.

This sequence joins TRBV19 and TRBJ2-2, with a possible D match to TRBD1 (6 bases). Germline V gives CDR1 LNHDA, CDR2 SQIVND (reference sequence). V dropped 4 bases and J dropped 6 bases, with 21 bases sitting between them. The CDR3 runs to 17 residues. Written as DNA, the CDR3 is TGTGCCAGTAGTAGGAACAGGGCACAAGTTTCAGCCGGGGAGCTGTTTTTT. The encoded protein is CASSRNRAQVSAGELFF.

This chain uses TRBV7-9 with TRBJ1-1, with 7 bases matching TRBD1. Per germline, CDR1 SEHNR and CDR2 FQNEAQ (reference sequence). This CDR3 has 16 residues. With V trimmed by 1 base and J by 1 base, 6 bases remained unmatched. The CDR3 nucleotides read TGTGCCAGCAGCTTAGGGAGGGGGACAGAGAACACTGAAGCTTTCTTT. It translates to CASSLGRGTENTEAFF. Complete variable domain (other parts from reference TRBV7-9 and TRBJ1-1): DTGVSQNPRHKITKRGQNVTFRCDPISEHNRLYWYRQTLGQGPEFLTYFQNEAQLEKSRLLSDRFSAERPKGSFSTLEIQRTEQGDSAMYLCASSLGRGTENTEAFFGQGTRLTVV.

This chain links TRBV10-2 with TRBJ2-6; the D gene is possibly TRBD1 (6 bases). V lost 6 bases to trimming and J lost 2 bases, with 17 bases between them. Germline CDR1 reads WSHSY; CDR2 reads SAAADI. This CDR3 region has 17 residues. This CDR3 is CASSGVRGSPGANVLTF. In nucleotides, the CDR3 is TGCGCCAGCAGCGGGGTGAGGGGGAGCCCTGGGGCCAACGTCCTGACTTTC.

This sequence joins TRBV5-1 and TRBJ1-2, with a weak D call TRBD1 (6 bases). Germline CDR1 reads SGHRS; CDR2 reads YFSETQ. The length of the CDR3 is 14 residues. Trimming shortened V by 4 bases and J by 4 bases, and 14 bases separated the two germline ends. The CDR3 loop is CASSPSTGGYGYTF. For the CDR3, the DNA is TGCGCCAGCAGCCCGTCGACAGGAGGCTATGGCTACACCTTC.

The V call is TRBV27, the J call TRBJ2-1; 7 positions match TRBD1. CDR1 MNHEY and CDR2 SMNVEV come from the germline V gene (reference sequence). V shed 2 bases and J 7 bases; nucleotides not matched to a gene: 14. This CDR3 has 17 amino acids. This CDR3 reads CASSLQFRQGVPNEQFF. CDR3 nucleotide sequence: TGTGCCAGCAGTTTACAATTCCGACAGGGCGTGCCGAATGAGCAGTTCTTC.

The chain joins TRBV28 to TRBJ1-2; 7 nucleotides agree with TRBD1. The CDR3 consists of 15 residues. Germline CDR1 is MDHEN and CDR2 is SYDVKM. V gave up 3 bases and J gave up 6 bases; unmatched junction bases: 10. In nucleotides, the CDR3 is TGTGCCAGCAGTTTTTCCCGGACAGGATGGGATGGCTACACCTTC. As protein: CASSFSRTGWDGYTF.